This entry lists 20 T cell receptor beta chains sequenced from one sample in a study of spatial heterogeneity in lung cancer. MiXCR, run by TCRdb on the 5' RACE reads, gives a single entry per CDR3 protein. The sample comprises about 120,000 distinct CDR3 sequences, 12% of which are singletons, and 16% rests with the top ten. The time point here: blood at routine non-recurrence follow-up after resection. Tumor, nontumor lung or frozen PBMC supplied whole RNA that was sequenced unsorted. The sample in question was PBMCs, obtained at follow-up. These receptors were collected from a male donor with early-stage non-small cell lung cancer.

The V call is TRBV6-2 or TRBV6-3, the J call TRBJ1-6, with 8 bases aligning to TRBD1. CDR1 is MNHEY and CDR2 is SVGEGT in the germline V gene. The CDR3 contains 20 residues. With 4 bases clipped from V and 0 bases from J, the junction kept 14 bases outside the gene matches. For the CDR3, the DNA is TGTGCCAGCAGTTCCCCCACTAGAAGACAGGGGAGCTCCTATAATTCACCCCTCCACTTT. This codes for CASSSPTRRQGSSYNSPLHF.

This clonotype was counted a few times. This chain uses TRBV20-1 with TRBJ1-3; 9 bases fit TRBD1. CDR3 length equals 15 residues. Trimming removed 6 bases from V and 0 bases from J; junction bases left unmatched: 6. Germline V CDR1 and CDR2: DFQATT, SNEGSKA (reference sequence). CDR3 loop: CSAPDRGSSGNTIYF. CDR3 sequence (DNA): TGCAGTGCACCTGACAGGGGGTCCTCTGGAAACACCATATATTTT.

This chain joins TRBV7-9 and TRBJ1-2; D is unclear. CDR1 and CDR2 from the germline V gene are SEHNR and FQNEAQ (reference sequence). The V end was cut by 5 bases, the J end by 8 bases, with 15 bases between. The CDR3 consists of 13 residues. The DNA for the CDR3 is TGTGCCAGCAGCCCGGGCTTAGCCCGGGGCTACACCTTC. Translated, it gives CASSPGLARGYTF. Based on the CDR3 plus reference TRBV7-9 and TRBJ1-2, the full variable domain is DTGVSQNPRHKITKRGQNVTFRCDPISEHNRLYWYRQTLGQGPEFLTYFQNEAQLEKSRLLSDRFSAERPKGSFSTLEIQRTEQGDSAMYLCASSPGLARGYTFGSGTRLTVV.

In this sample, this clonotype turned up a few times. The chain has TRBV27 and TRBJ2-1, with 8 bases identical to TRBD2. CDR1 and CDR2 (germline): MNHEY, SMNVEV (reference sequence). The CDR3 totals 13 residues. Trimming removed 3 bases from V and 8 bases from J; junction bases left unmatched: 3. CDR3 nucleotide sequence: TGTGCCAGCAGTTTGGGACTAGGGGATGAGCAGTTCTTC. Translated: CASSLGLGDEQFF.

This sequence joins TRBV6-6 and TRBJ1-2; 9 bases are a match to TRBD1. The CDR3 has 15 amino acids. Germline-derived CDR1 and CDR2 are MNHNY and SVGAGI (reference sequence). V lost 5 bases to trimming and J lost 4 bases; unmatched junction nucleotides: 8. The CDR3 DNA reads TGTGCCAGCAGTCCCCGACAGGGGGGAGCCTATGGCTACACCTTC. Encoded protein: CASSPRQGGAYGYTF.

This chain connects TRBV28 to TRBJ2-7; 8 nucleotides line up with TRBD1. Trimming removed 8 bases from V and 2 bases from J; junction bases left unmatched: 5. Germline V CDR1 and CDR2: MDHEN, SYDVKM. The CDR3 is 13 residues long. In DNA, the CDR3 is TGTGCCAGCCAGACAGGGGACGCCTACGAGCAGTACTTC. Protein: CASQTGDAYEQYF.

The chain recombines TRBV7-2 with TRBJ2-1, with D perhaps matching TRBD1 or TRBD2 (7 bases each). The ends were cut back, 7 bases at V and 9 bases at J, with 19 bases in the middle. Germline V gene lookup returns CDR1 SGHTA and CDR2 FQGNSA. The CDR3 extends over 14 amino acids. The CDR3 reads CASTPGRGQVEQFF. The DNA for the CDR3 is TGTGCCAGCACCCCAGGGAGGGGGCAGGTTGAGCAGTTCTTC.

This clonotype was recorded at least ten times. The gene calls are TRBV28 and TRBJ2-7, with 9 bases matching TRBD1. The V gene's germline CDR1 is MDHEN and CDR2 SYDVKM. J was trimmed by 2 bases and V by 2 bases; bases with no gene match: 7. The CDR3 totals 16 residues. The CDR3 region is CASSLAGRQGAYEQYF. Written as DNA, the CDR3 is TGTGCCAGCAGTTTAGCGGGTCGACAGGGGGCCTACGAGCAGTACTTC.

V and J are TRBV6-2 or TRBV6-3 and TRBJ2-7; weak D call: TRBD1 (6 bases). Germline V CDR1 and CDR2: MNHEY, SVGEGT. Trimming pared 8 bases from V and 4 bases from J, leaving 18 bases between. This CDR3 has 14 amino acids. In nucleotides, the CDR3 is TGTGCCAGCTCCTCTAACAGGGCCCTTTACGAGCAGTACTTC. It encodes CASSSNRALYEQYF.

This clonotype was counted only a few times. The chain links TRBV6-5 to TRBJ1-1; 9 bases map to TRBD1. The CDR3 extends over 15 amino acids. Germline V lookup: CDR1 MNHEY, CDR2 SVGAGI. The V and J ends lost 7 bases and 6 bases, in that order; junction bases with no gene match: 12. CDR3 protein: CASIKTGGFLAEAFF. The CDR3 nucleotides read TGTGCCAGCATTAAGACAGGGGGGTTTTTGGCTGAAGCTTTCTTT.

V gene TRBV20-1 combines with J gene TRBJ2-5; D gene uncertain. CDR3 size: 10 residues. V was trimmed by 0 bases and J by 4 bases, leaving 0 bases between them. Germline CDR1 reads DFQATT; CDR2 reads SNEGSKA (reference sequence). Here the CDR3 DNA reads TGCAGTGCTAGAGAAGAGACCCAGTACTTC. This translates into CSAREETQYF.

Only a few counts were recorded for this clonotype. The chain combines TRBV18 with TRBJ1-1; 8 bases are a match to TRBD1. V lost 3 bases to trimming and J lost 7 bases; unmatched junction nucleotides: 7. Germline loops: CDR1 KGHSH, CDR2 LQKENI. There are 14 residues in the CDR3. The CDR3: CASSPRTGYLEAFF. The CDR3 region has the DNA TGTGCCAGCTCACCCAGGACAGGGTACCTTGAAGCTTTCTTT.

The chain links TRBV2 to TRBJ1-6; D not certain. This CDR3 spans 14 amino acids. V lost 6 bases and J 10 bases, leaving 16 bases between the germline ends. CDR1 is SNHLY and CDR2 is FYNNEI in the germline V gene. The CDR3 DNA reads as TGTGCCAGCAGAATTCGAGTCCCCAGATCACCCCTCCACTTT. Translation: CASRIRVPRSPLHF.

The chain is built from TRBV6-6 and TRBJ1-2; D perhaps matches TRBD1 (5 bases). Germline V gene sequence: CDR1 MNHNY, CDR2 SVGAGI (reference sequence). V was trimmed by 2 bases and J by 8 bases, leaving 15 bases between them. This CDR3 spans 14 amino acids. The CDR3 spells CASSYDRGTGGYTF. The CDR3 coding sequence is TGTGCCAGCAGTTACGACCGGGGCACGGGCGGCTACACCTTC.

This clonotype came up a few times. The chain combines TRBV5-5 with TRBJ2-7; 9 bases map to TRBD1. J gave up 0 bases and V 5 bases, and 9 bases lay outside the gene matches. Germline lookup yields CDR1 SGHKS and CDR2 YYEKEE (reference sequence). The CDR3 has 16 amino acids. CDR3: CASRQQGAASSYEQYF. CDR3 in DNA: TGTGCCAGCAGACAACAGGGGGCGGCTAGCTCCTACGAGCAGTACTTC.

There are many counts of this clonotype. The CDR3 DNA reads as TGTGCCAGCAGCTATCTCCAGGGGTTTGACAATCAGCCCCAGCATTTT. Its protein product is CASSYLQGFDNQPQHF. The rearrangement links TRBV6-6 to TRBJ1-5, with D perhaps TRBD1 (6 bases). This CDR3 has 16 residues. The germline V gene has CDR1 MNHNY and CDR2 SVGAGI (reference sequence). V shed 6 bases and J shed 3 bases, with 18 bases lying between them.

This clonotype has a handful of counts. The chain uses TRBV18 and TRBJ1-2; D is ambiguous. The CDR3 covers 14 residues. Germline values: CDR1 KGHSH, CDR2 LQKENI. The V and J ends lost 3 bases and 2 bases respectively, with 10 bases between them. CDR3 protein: CASSPLDGNYGYTF. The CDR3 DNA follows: TGTGCCAGCTCACCGTTGGACGGAAACTATGGCTACACCTTC.

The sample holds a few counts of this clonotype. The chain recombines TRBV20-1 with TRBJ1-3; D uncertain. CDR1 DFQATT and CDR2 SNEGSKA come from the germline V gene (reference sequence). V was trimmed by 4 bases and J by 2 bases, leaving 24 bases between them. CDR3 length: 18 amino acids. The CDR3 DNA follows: TGCAGTGCTATGCCCCTTTGGGGTCCTAAAGTTGCTGGAAACACCATATATTTT. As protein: CSAMPLWGPKVAGNTIYF.

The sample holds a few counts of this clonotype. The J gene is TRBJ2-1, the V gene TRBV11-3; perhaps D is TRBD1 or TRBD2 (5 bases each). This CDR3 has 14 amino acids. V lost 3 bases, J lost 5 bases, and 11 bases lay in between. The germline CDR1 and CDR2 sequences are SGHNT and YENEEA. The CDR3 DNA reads TGTGCCAGCAGCTTCATCGAGGGGCACAATGAGCAGTTCTTC. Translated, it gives CASSFIEGHNEQFF.

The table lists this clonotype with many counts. As DNA, the CDR3 is TGTGCCAGCAGTCCTCCCGACAGTTCAGGGTCCACAGATACGCAGTATTTT. Its translation is CASSPPDSSGSTDTQYF. The V and J genes are TRBV28 and TRBJ2-3, with D possibly being TRBD1 (5 bases). Trimming stripped 5 bases from V and 2 bases from J, with 20 bases between. In germline, CDR1 is MDHEN, CDR2 SYDVKM. This CDR3 spans 17 amino acids.